This TCR beta chain was sequenced during a study of CXCR3-negative and CXCR3-positive naive CD8 T cells. Study-wide results and caveats: Hydrophobicity was higher for TRB CDR3s found in CXCR3-positive naive cells than in CXCR3-negative naive cells. Both naive subsets had comparably high diversity; memory CD8+ cells much lower. TRBV-TRBJ usage was alike in naive CXCR3-negative and CXCR3-positive cells but differed in memory cells.

Cells that were CD45RO-CCR7+CD27+CD95- constituted naive CD8+ T cells. Per the germline V gene, CDR1 is DFQATT and CDR2 is SNEGSKA (reference sequence). This CDR3 spans 14 amino acids. UMI-labeled 5' RACE TRB cDNA libraries were prepared from the cells. TCRdb reprocessed the 5' RACE reads and keeps a single row for each CDR3 protein, giving no DNA. In total, the table holds around 81,000 distinct CDR3 sequences. Comments on this clonotype: What it binds is unknown.

The chain uses TRBV20-1 and TRBJ2-1; TCRdb reports TRBD1, a call that lacks DNA to check it against. The origin of this receptor is a human donor in good health. Some clones in this sample may be carry-over from other donors' samples. Sample: naive CXCR3- CD8+ T cells from blood. The subset denotes: CD45RO-CCR7+CD27+CD95- naive CD8+ T cells lacking CXCR3 (TNR3-). This CDR3 reads CSAMDRYSYNEQFF.